This record concerns one TCR beta chain sequence. The study ran its PCR with 60 Vbeta and 13 Jbeta primers. Libraries were prepared by immunoSEQ multiplex PCR; TCRdb keeps only in-frame clonotypes and omits some of them. Among 150,000 to 200,000 clones, approximately 80% were seen once, and the ten largest hold 2.5% to 3%. This sample stems from a study of cytomegalovirus exposure and HLA in healthy donors. CDR1 SGHAT and CDR2 FQNNGV come from the germline V gene. The V end lost 4 bases, the J end lost 5 bases, and 15 bases lay between the germline ends. The CDR3 loop spans 15 amino acids. V gene TRBV11-2 combines with J gene TRBJ2-1, with D perhaps TRBD2 (6 bases). This receptor was obtained from a female donor in good health and CMV-seronegative. Specimen: PBMCs. The chain's CDR3 is CASSSLAGRNNEQFF. DNA of the CDR3: TGTGCCAGCAGCTCTTTGGCGGGGAGAAACAATGAGCAGTTCTTC. The complete variable domain, with remaining parts taken from reference TRBV11-2 and TRBJ2-1, reads EAGVAQSPRYKIIEKRQSVAFWCNPISGHATLYWYQQILGQGPKLLIQFQNNGVVDDSQLPKDRFSAERLKGVDSTLKIQPAKLEDSAVYLCASSSLAGRNNEQFFGPGTRLTVL.